This TCR beta chain was retrieved from a study of Ad26.COV2.S vaccination and SARS-CoV-2 variants. Overall study: Donor was one of the participants in the Ad26.COV2.S arm of the COV1001 trial.

The data were produced by immunoSEQ multiplex PCR, yet TCRdb's version contains in-frame clones alone and is incomplete. The sample consists of about 350,000 clones, 70% to 90% of them appearing once. The CDR3 contains 12 residues. Germline CDR1 GTSNPN, CDR2 SVGIG (reference sequence). Treatment meaning: around 19 received Ad26.COV2.S at low or high dose, single or two shots; about 5 received placebo; per-sample allocation not given. Each sample was drawn 63 days after the first injection (of vaccine or placebo). The sample consisted of peripheral blood, taken in a trial of Ad26.COV2.S vaccine versus placebo. This clonotype originated in a person between 18 and 60 years old who received the Ad26.COV2.S COVID-19 vaccine or a placebo. This chain connects TRBV30 to TRBJ2-1, with a possible D match to TRBD1 (5 bases). As DNA, the CDR3 is TGTGCACAGGTGATTAAAATGAAGGAGCAGTTCTTC. The encoded protein is CAQVIKMKEQFF.